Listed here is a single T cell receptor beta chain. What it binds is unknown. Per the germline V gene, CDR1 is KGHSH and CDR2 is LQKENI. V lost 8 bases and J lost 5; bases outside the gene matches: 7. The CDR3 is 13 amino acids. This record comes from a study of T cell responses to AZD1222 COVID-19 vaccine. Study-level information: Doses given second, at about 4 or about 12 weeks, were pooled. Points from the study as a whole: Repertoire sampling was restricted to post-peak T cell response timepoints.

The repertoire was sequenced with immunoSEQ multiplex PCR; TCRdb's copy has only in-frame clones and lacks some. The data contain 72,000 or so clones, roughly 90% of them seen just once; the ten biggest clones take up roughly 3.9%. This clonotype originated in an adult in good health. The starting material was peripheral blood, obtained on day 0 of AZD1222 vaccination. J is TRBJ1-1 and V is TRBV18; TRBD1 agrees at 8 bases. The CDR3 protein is CASTRTGRTEAFF. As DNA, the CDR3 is TGTGCCAGCACCAGGACAGGGAGGACTGAAGCTTTCTTT.